Here is one TCR beta chain with its context. The data were produced by immunoSEQ multiplex PCR, yet TCRdb's version contains in-frame clones alone and is incomplete. The sample has fewer than 85,000 clones, 80% to 90% seen once. This specimen comes from a study of glioma-infiltrating T cells after dendritic cell vaccination. Study-wide background: Dendritic cell vaccine was injected intradermally three times, biweekly.

Patients had residual fresh-frozen tumor tissue and more than two years of survival data. Trimming removed 1 base from V and 0 bases from J, with 16 bases in between. This CDR3 is built from 18 residues. Germline V gene lookup returns CDR1 MNHNS and CDR2 SASEGT. Sample: blood, taken before dendritic cell vaccination. This TCR derives from a human donor with glioblastoma. V is TRBV6-1 and J is TRBJ1-5, with D maybe TRBD1 (6 bases). CDR3 in DNA: TGTGCCAGCAGTGAAGGGGGACAAGGGAGCTATAGCAATCAGCCCCAGCATTTT. Encoded protein: CASSEGGQGSYSNQPQHF.